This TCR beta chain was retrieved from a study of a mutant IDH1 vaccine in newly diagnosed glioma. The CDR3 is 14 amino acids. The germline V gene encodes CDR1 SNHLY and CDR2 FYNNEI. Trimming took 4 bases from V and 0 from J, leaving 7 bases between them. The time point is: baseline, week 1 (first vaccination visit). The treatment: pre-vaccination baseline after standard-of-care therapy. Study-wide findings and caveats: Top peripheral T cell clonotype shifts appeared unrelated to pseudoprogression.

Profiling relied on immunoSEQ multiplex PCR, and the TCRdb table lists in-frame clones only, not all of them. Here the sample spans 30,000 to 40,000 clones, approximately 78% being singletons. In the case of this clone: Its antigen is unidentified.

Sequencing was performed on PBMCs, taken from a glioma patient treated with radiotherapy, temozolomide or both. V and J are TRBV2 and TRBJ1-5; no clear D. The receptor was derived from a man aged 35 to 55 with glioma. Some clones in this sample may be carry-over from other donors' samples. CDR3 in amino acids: CASSVGNSNQPQHF. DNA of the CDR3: TGTGCCAGCAGTGTCGGAAATAGCAATCAGCCCCAGCATTTT.